This TCR beta chain was sequenced in a study of cytomegalovirus exposure and HLA in healthy donors. PCR primers comprised 60 Vbeta and 13 Jbeta primers. Clones were read by immunoSEQ multiplex PCR, and TCRdb kept only the in-frame ones, dropping some. This table has 40,000 to 45,000 clones, roughly 51% appearing once. Each donor was nominally healthy when sampled (though unrecorded immune exposures were likely). The CDR3 has 16 amino acids. The trim removed 6 bases at V and 2 bases at J, leaving 8 bases unmatched. Germline V gene sequence: CDR1 SNHLY, CDR2 FYNNEI. Sequencing used PBMCs. The sequence was obtained from a man in his fifties or sixties in good health and CMV-seronegative. The V call is TRBV2, the J call TRBJ2-1, with 9 nucleotides matching TRBD2. The CDR3, as DNA: TGTGCCAGCAGGTCGGCGGCGGGAGGGCCCTACAATGAGCAGTTCTTC. As protein: CASRSAAGGPYNEQFF.